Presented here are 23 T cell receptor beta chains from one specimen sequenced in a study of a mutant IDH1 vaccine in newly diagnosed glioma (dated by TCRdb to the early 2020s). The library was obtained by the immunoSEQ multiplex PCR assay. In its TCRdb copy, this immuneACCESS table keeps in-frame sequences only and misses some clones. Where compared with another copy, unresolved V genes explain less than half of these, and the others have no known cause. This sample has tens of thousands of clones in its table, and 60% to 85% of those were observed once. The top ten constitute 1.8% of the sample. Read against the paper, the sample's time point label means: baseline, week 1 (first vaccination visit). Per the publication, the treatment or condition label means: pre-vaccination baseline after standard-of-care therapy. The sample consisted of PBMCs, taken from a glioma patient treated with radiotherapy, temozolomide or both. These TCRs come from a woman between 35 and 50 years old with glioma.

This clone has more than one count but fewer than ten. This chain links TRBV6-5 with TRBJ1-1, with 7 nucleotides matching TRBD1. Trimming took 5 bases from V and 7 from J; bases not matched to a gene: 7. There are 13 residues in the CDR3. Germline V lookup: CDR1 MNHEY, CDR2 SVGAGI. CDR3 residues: CASSTQGVGEAFF. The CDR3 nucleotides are TGTGCCAGCAGTACCCAGGGGGTCGGTGAAGCTTTCTTT.

CDR3 coding DNA: TGTGCCAGCAGGGGACAGACAAGTGAGCAGTACTTC. Encoded protein: CASRGQTSEQYF. V gene TRBV6-6 combines with J gene TRBJ2-7, with 7 bases lining up with TRBD1. J gave up 7 bases and V 6 bases, and 6 bases lay outside the gene matches. From germline, CDR1 is MNHNY and CDR2 SVGAGI (reference sequence). This CDR3 is 12 amino acids long.

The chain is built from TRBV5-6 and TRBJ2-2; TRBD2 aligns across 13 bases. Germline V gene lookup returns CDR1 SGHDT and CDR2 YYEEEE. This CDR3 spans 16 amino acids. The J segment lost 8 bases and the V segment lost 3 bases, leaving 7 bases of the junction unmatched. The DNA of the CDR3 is TGTGCCAGCAGCTCACCGGGACTAGCGGGGTTGGGGGAGCTGTTTTTT. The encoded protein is CASSSPGLAGLGELFF.

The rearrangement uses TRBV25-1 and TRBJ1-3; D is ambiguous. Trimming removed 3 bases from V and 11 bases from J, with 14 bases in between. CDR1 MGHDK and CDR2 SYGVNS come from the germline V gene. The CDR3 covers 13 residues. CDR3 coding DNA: TGTGCCAGCAGTGACGATTCGGATTCATCCATATATTTT. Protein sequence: CASSDDSDSSIYF.

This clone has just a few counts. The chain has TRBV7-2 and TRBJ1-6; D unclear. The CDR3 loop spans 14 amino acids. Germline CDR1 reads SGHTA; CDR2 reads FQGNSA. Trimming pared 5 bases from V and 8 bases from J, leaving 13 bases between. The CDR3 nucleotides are TGTGCCAGCAGCCGACACCGCTGGGATTCACCCCTCCACTTT. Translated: CASSRHRWDSPLHF.

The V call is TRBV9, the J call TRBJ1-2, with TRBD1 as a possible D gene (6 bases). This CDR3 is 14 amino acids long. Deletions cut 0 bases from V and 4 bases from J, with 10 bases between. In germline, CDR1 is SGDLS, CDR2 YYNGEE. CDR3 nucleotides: TGTGCCAGCAGCGTAGCACAGGGCCCCTATGGCTACACCTTC. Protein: CASSVAQGPYGYTF.

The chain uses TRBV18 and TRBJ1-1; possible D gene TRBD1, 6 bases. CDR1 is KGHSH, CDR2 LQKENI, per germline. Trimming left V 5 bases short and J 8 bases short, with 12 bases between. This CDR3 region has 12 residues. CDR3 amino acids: CASSTQTGEAFF. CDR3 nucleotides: TGTGCCAGCTCAACTCAGACAGGCGAAGCTTTCTTT.

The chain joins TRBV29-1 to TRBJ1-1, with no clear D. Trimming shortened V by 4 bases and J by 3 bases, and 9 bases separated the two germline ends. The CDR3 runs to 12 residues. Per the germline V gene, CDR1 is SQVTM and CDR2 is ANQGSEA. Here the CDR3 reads CSVVAVDTEAFF. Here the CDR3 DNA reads TGCAGCGTTGTGGCGGTGGACACTGAAGCTTTCTTT.

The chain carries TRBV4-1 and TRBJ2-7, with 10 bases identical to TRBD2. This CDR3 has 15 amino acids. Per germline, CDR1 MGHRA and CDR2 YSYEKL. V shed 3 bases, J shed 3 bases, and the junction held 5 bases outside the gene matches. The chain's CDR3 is CASSQSAGGIYEQYF. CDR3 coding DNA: TGCGCCAGCAGCCAGTCAGCGGGGGGGATCTACGAGCAGTACTTC.

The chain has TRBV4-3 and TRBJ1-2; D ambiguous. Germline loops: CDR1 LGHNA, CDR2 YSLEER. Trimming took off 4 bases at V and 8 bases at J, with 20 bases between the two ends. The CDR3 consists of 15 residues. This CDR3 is CASSRKIEDTSGYTF. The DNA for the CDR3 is TGCGCCAGCAGCCGGAAGATAGAGGATACATCAGGCTACACCTTC.

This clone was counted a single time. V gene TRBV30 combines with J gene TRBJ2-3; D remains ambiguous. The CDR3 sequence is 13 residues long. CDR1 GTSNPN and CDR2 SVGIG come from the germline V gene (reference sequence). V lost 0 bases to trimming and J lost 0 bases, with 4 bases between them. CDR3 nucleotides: TGTGCCTGGAGTGTCAGGAGCACAGATACGCAGTATTTT. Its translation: CAWSVRSTDTQYF.

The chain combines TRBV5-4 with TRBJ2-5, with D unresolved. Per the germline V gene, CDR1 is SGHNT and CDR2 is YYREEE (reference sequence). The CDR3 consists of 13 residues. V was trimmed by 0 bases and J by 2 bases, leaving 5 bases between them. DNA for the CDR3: TGTGCCAGCAGCTTGGTTCCTCAAGAGACCCAGTACTTC. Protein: CASSLVPQETQYF. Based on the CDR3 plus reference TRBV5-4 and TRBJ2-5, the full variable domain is ETGVTQSPTHLIKTRGQQVTLRCSSQSGHNTVSWYQQALGQGPQFIFQYYREEENGRGNFPPRFSGLQFPNYSSELNVNALELDDSALYLCASSLVPQETQYFGPGTRLLVL.

CDR3 coding DNA: TGTGCCAGCAGTTTTGGACAGGCGAACTATGGCTACACCTTC. Encoded protein: CASSFGQANYGYTF. This chain connects TRBV6-1 to TRBJ1-2; TRBD1 matches at 7 bases. The CDR3 extends over 14 amino acids. The junction had 5 bases not matched to a gene; V was cut back by 5 bases and J by 2 bases. Germline CDR1 MNHNS, CDR2 SASEGT.

CDR3: CASRLPRTALVGNQPQHF. CDR3 coding DNA: TGTGCCAGCAGACTGCCCCGGACCGCGTTGGTGGGCAATCAGCCCCAGCATTTT. The chain combines TRBV5-8 with TRBJ1-5; no definite D call. This CDR3 has 18 residues. The V gene lost 5 bases and the J gene lost 2 bases, with 23 bases spanning the gap. The germline gives CDR1 SGHTS, CDR2 YDEGEE. Based on the CDR3 plus reference TRBV5-8 and TRBJ1-5, the full variable domain is EAGVTQSPTHLIKTRGQQATLRCSPISGHTSVYWYQQALGLGLQFLLWYDEGEERNRGNFPPRFSGRQFPNYSSELNVNALELEDSALYLCASRLPRTALVGNQPQHFGDGTRLSIL.

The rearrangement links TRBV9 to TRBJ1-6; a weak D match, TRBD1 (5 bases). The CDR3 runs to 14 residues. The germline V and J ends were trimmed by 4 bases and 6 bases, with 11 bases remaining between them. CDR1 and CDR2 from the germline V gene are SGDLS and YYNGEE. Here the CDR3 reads CASSPGVGNSPLHF. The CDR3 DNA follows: TGTGCCAGCAGCCCGGGGGTAGGTAATTCACCCCTCCACTTT.

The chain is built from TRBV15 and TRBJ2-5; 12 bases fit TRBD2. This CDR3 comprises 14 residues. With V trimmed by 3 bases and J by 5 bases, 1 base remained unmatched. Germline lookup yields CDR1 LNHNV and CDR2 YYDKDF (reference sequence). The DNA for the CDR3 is TGTGCCACCAGCAGCGGGACTAGCGGGGAGACCCAGTACTTC. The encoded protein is CATSSGTSGETQYF.

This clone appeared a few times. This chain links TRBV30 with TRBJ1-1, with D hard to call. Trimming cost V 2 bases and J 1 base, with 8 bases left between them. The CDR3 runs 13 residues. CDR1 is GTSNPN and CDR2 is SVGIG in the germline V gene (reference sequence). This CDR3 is CAWSTLGNTEAFF. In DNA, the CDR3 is TGTGCCTGGAGTACCCTCGGGAACACTGAAGCTTTCTTT.

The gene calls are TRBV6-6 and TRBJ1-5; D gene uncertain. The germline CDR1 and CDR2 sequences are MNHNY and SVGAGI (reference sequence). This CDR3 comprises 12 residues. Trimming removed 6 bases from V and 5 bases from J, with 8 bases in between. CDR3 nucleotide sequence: TGTGCCAGCAGGGAGGGATATCAGCCCCAGCATTTT. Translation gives CASREGYQPQHF.

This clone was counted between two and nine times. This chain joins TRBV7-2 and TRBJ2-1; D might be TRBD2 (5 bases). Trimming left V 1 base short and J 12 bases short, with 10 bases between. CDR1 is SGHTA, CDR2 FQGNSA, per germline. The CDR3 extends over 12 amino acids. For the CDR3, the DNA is TGTGCCAGCAGCTTAGGAGGGTTTGGGCAGTTCTTC. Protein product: CASSLGGFGQFF.

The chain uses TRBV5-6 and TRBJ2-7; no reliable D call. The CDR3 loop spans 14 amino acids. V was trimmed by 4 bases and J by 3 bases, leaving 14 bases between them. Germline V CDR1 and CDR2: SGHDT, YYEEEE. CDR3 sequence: CASSRPDRGYEQYF. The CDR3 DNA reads TGTGCCAGCAGCCGTCCCGACCGTGGCTACGAGCAGTACTTC.

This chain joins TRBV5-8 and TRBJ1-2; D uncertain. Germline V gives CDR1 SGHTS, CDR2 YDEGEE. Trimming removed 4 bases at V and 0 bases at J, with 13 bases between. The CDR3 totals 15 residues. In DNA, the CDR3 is TGTGCCAGCAGCCCTATCGGGCCGGCTAACTATGGCTACACCTTC. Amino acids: CASSPIGPANYGYTF.

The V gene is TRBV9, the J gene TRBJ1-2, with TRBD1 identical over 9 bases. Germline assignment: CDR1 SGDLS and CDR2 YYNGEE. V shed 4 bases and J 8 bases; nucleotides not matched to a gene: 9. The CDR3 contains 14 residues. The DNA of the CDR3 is TGTGCCAGCAGCAGGGGACAGGGCTGGGAAGGCTACACCTTC. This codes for CASSRGQGWEGYTF.

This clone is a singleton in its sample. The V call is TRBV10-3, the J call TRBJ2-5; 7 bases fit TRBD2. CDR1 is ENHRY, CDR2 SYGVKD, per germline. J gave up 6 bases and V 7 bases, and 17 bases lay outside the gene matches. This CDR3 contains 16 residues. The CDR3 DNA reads TGTGCCATCACCCTGAGATCGGGAGGAGGGCAACAGACCCAGTACTTC. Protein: CAITLRSGGGQQTQYF.